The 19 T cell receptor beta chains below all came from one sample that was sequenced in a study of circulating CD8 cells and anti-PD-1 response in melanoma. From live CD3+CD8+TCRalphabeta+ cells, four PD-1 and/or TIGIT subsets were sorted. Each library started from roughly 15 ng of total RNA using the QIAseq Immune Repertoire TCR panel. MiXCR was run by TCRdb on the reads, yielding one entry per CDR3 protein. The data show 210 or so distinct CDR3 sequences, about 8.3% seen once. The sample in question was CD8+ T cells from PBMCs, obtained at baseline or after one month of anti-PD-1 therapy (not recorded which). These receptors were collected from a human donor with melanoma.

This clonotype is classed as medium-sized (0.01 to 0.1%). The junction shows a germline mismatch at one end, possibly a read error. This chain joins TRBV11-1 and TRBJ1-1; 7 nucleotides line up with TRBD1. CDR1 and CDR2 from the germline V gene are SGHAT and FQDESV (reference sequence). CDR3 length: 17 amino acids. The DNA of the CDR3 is TGTGCCAGCAGCTTCTTGCGACAGGGAAGCATGAACACTGGAGCTTTCTTT. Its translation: CASSFLRQGSMNTGAFF.

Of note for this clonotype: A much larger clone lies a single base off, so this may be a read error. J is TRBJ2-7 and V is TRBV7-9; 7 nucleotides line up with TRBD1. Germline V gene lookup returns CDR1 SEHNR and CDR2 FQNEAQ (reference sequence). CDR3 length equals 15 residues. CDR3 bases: TGTGCCGGCAGCCATCTAGACAGGGCCCGTGACGAGCAGTACTTC. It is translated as CAGSHLDRARDEQYF.

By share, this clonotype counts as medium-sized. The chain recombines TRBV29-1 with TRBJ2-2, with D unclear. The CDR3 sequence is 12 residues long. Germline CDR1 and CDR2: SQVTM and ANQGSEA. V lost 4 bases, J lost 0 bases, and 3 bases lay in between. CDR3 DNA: TGCAGCGTTGGTCCGAACACCGGGGAGCTGTTTTTT. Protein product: CSVGPNTGELFF.

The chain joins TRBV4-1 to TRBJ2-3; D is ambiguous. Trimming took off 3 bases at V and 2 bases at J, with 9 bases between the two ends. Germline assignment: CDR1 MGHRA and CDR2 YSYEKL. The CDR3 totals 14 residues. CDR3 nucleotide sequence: TGCGCCAGCAGCCAGGAAGAGGTCACAGATACGCAGTATTTT. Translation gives CASSQEEVTDTQYF.

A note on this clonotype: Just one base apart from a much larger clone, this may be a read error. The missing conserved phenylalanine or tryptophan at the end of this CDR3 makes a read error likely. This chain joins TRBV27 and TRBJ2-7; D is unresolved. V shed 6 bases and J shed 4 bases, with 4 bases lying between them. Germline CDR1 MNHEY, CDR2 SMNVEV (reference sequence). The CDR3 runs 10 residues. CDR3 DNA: TGTGCCAGCAGGGGATACGAGCAGTACTCC. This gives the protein CASRGYEQYS.

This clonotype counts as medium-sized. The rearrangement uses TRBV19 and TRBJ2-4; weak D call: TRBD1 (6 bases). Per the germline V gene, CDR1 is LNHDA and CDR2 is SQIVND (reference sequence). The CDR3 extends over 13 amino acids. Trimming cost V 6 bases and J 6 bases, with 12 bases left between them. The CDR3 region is CASRDSLGNIQYF. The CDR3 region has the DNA TGTGCCAGTAGGGACAGCCTGGGAAACATTCAGTACTTC.

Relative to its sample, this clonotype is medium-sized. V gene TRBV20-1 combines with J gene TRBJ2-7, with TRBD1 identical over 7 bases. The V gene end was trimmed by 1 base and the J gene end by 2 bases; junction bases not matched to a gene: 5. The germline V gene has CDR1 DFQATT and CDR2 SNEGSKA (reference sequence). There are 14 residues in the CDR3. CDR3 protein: CSARGTGLTYEQYF. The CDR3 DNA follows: TGCAGTGCTAGAGGGACAGGACTTACCTACGAGCAGTACTTC.

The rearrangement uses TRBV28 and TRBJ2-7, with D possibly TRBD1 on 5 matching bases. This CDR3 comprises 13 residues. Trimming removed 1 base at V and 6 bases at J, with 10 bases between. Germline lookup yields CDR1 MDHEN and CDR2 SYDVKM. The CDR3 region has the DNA TGTGCCAGCAGTTTATCCGAGACAGTCGAGCAGTACTTC. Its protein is CASSLSETVEQYF. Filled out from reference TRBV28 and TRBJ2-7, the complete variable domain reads DVKVTQSSRYLVKRTGEKVFLECVQDMDHENMFWYRQDPGLGLRLIYFSYDVKMKEKGDIPEGYSVSREKKERFSLILESASTNQTSMYLCASSLSETVEQYFGPGTRLTVT.

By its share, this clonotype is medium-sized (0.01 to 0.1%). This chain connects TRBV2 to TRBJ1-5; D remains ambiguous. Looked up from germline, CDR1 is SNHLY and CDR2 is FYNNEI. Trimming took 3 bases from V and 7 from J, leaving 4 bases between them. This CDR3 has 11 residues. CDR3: CASSENQPQHF. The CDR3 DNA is TGTGCCAGCAGTGAGAACCAGCCCCAGCATTTT.

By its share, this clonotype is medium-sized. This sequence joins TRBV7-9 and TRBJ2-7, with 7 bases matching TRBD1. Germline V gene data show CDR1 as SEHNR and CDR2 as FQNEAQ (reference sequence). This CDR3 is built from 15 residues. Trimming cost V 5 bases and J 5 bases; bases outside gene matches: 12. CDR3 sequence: CASSHLDRARDEQYF. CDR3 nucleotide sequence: TGTGCCAGCAGCCATCTAGACAGGGCCCGTGACGAGCAGTACTTC. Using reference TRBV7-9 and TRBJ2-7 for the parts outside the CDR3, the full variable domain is DTGVSQNPRHKITKRGQNVTFRCDPISEHNRLYWYRQTLGQGPEFLTYFQNEAQLEKSRLLSDRFSAERPKGSFSTLEIQRTEQGDSAMYLCASSHLDRARDEQYFGPGTRLTVT.

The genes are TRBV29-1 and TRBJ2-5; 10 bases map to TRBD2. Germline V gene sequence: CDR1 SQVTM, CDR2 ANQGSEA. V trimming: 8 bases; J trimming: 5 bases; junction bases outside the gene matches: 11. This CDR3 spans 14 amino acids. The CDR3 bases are TGCAGCCTACGAAGCGGGGGGGGCTTCGAGACCCAGTACTTC. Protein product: CSLRSGGGFETQYF.

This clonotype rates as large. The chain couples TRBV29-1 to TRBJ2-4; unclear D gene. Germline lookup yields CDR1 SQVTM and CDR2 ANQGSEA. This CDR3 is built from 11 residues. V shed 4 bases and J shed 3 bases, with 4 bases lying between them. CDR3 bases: TGCAGCGTTGTTGGCAAAAACATTCAGTACTTC. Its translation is CSVVGKNIQYF.

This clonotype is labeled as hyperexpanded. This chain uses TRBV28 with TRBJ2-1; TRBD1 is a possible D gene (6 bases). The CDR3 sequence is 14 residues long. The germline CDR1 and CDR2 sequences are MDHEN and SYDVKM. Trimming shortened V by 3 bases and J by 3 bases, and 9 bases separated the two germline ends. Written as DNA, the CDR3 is TGTGCCAGCAGTTTTGAAGGGGGCTACAATGAGCAGTTCTTC. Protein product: CASSFEGGYNEQFF.

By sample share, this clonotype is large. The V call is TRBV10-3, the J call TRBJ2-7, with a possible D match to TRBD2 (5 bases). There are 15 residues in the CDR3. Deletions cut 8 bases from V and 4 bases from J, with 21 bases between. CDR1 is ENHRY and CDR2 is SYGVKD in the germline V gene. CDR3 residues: CAIQSFGEQRYEQYF. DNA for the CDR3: TGTGCCATCCAGAGCTTCGGGGAGCAGAGGTACGAGCAGTACTTC.

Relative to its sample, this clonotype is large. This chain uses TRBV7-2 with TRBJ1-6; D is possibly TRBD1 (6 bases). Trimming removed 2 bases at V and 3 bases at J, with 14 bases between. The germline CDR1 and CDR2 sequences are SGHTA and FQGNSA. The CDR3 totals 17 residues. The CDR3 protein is CASSLLRQDIYNSPLHF. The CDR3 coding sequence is TGTGCCAGCAGCTTACTCCGACAGGACATCTATAATTCACCCCTCCACTTT. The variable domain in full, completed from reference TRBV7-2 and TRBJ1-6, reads GAGVSQSPSNKVTEKGKDVELRCDPISGHTALYWYRQSLGQGLEFLIYFQGNSAPDKSGLPSDRFSAERTGGSVSTLTIQRTQQEDSAVYLCASSLLRQDIYNSPLHFGNGTRLTVT.

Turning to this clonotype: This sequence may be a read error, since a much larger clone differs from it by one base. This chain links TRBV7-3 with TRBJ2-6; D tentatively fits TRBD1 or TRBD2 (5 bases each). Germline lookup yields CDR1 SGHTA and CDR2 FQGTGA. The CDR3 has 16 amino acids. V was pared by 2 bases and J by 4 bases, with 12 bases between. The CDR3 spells CASSLRGAAGANVLTF. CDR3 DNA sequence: TGTGCCAGCAGCTTACGGGGCGCGGCCGGGGCCAACGTCCTGACTTTC.

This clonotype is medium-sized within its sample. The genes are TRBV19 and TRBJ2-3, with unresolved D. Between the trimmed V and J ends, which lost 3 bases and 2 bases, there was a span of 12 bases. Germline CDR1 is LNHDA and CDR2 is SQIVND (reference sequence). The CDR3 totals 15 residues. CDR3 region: CASSMEAENTDTQYF. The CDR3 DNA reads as TGTGCCAGTAGTATGGAAGCTGAAAACACAGATACGCAGTATTTT.

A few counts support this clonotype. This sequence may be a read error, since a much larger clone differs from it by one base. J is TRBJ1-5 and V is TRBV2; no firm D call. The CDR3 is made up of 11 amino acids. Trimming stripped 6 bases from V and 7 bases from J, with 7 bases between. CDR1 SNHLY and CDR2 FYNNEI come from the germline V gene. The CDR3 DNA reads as TGTGCCAGCAGGGAGAACCAGCCCCAGCATTTT. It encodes CASRENQPQHF.

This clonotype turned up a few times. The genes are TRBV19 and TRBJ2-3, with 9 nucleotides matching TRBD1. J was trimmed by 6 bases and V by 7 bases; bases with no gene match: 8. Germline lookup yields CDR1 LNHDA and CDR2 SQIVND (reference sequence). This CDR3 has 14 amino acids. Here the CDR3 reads CASTTGQGTDTQYF. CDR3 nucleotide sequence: TGTGCCAGTACCACGGGACAGGGAACGGATACGCAGTATTTT.